This T cell receptor beta chain came from a study of CD8 T cells in ankylosing spondylitis. The CDR3 has 13 amino acids. The V gene's germline CDR1 is SGHRS and CDR2 YFSETQ. Trimming stripped 2 bases from V and 5 bases from J, with 10 bases between. Libraries of TCR beta came from quantitative 5'-RACE with molecular barcodes. TCRdb recomputed calls from the 5' RACE reads with MiXCR, one row per CDR3 protein. The sample has some 140,000 distinct CDR3 sequences; 7.5% to 9.5% are singletons. Ten or more counts support this clonotype. Its target is not known. Findings and limits, study-wide: Reportedly, disease-linked clones are significantly enriched in ankylosing spondylitis patients' matched synovial fluid. There was a TCR beta motif, made of 7 or 8 highly homologous variants, that appeared characteristic of ankylosing spondylitis blood. Within peripheral blood, clones linked to disease were CD8+ and relatively rare.

The TCR originated in a male donor with ankylosing spondylitis. The sequenced sample was synovial fluid, either unsorted or a sorted T cell fraction (not recorded which). The chain couples TRBV5-1 to TRBJ1-1; no firm D call. The CDR3 DNA is TGCGCCAGCAGCTTCAACCTGGGGACTGAAGCTTTCTTT. Translation gives CASSFNLGTEAFF.